This entry describes one T cell receptor beta chain. These data originate in a study of blood T cell repertoires in COVID-19. Study in general: T cells, B-cell-depleted T cells, or PBMCs provided the cDNA or gDNA that served as material.

The CDR3 is 13 amino acids. Germline loops: CDR1 GTSNPN, CDR2 SVGIG (reference sequence). V was shortened by 5 bases and J by 8 bases, with 18 bases between the two germline ends. The repertoire was sequenced with immunoSEQ multiplex PCR; TCRdb's copy has only in-frame clones and lacks some. The sample includes 150,000 or so clones, roughly 82% of them seen just once. This clonotype originated in a woman between 45 and 60 years old with acute or convalescent COVID-19. The chain uses TRBV30 and TRBJ1-2, with D tentatively TRBD1 (6 bases). Input material: peripheral blood. The CDR3 DNA is TGTGCCTGGCGGAAGGGGGGGCTGAGGGGCTACACCTTC. Its protein is CAWRKGGLRGYTF.